This T cell receptor (beta chain) appears in the sequencing data of a study of cytomegalovirus exposure and HLA in healthy donors. For the study at large: Falling in the Caucasian-associated ancestry cluster were roughly 80% of around 370 genotyped donors. Study results and limitations: About 150 TCR beta chains were listed as cytomegalovirus-associated.

PCR involved 60 Vbeta and 13 Jbeta primers. Method: immunoSEQ multiplex PCR; TCRdb's copy keeps in-frame clones and lacks some. This repertoire shows tens of thousands of clones, approximately 80% found once; its top ten account for around a quarter. As to this clone: Its antigen is undetermined.

Trimming removed 2 bases from V and 0 bases from J; junction bases left unmatched: 3. The CDR3 consists of 15 residues. The V gene's germline CDR1 is SGDLS and CDR2 YYNGEE. The chain links TRBV9 to TRBJ2-3; TRBD2 agrees at 7 bases. The source is a woman between 45 and 60 years old in good health and CMV-seropositive. Sequencing used PBMCs. This CDR3 is CASSVSGTSTDTQYF. The CDR3 DNA is TGTGCCAGCAGCGTGAGCGGGACCAGCACAGATACGCAGTATTTT.